These 22 T cell receptor beta chains were all obtained from the same sample, sequenced in a study of PD-L1 blockade in urothelial cancer. As for time point: peripheral blood 6 weeks after treatment start. Sequenced by immunoSEQ multiplex PCR; TCRdb stores in-frame clones only, minus some. The sample yields around 50,000 clones, about 88% seen once. Source: PBMCs, taken around atezolizumab (anti-PD-L1) treatment. The receptors shown here come from a man aged 60-69 years with urothelial cancer.

Only a few counts were recorded for this clone. This chain links TRBV2 with TRBJ1-1; a possible D gene is TRBD1 (5 bases). Germline lookup yields CDR1 SNHLY and CDR2 FYNNEI. V was cut by 8 bases and J by 10 bases, with 23 bases left in between. CDR3 length: 14 residues. CDR3 nucleotide sequence: TGTGCCAGCGTCTTATCGGACATGCTGGGTTCAGCTTTCTTT. Protein sequence: CASVLSDMLGSAFF.

This clone was seen only a few times. The chain uses TRBV7-9 and TRBJ2-6; 7 bases match TRBD1. The length of the CDR3 is 18 residues. Trimming cost V 5 bases and J 1 base; bases outside gene matches: 11. Germline assignment: CDR1 SEHNR and CDR2 FQNEAQ (reference sequence). The CDR3 sequence is CASSGGRGQGSGANVLTF. The CDR3 bases are TGTGCCAGCAGCGGTGGAAGGGGGCAGGGGTCTGGGGCCAACGTCCTGACTTTC.

The chain carries TRBV28 and TRBJ1-4, with 8 positions matching TRBD1. The germline V gene encodes CDR1 MDHEN and CDR2 SYDVKM. J was trimmed by 3 bases and V by 3 bases; bases with no gene match: 3. The CDR3 covers 15 residues. The CDR3 region is CASSLRGQANEKLFF. CDR3 nucleotide sequence: TGTGCCAGCAGTTTGAGGGGACAGGCTAATGAAAAACTGTTTTTT. Complete variable domain (other parts from reference TRBV28 and TRBJ1-4): DVKVTQSSRYLVKRTGEKVFLECVQDMDHENMFWYRQDPGLGLRLIYFSYDVKMKEKGDIPEGYSVSREKKERFSLILESASTNQTSMYLCASSLRGQANEKLFFGSGTQLSVL.

This clone was detected only a few times. V usage is TRBV5-1 and J usage is TRBJ2-7, with TRBD2 matching 8 bases. There are 14 residues in the CDR3. Germline V gene sequence: CDR1 SGHRS, CDR2 YFSETQ. After removal of 2 bases from V and 5 bases from J, the junction contained 6 bases not matched to a gene. The CDR3 DNA reads TGCGCCAGCAGCTTCGGGGGGGGCCAAGACGAGCAGTACTTC. It specifies CASSFGGGQDEQYF.

The chain uses TRBV7-9 and TRBJ1-5; TRBD1 is a possible D gene (6 bases). V lost 6 bases to trimming and J lost 3 bases, with 12 bases between them. The germline gives CDR1 SEHNR, CDR2 FQNEAQ (reference sequence). This CDR3 has 14 residues. CDR3 sequence (DNA): TGTGCCAGCAGACCCAGGGGACCCAATCAGCCCCAGCATTTT. Protein product: CASRPRGPNQPQHF. Based on the CDR3 plus reference TRBV7-9 and TRBJ1-5, the full variable domain is DTGVSQNPRHKITKRGQNVTFRCDPISEHNRLYWYRQTLGQGPEFLTYFQNEAQLEKSRLLSDRFSAERPKGSFSTLEIQRTEQGDSAMYLCASRPRGPNQPQHFGDGTRLSIL.

V gene TRBV27 combines with J gene TRBJ2-1; D uncertain. Trimming shortened V by 6 bases and J by 5 bases, and 8 bases separated the two germline ends. The length of the CDR3 is 12 residues. In germline, CDR1 is MNHEY, CDR2 SMNVEV (reference sequence). Here the CDR3 reads CASSPTNNEQFF. CDR3 DNA sequence: TGTGCCAGCAGCCCTACCAACAATGAGCAGTTCTTC.

Only one count was recorded for this clone. This chain connects TRBV6-1 to TRBJ2-7; TRBD2 agrees at 8 bases. The ends lost 4 bases at V and 4 bases at J; junction bases unmatched: 0. CDR1 and CDR2 (germline): MNHNS, SASEGT. The CDR3 is 12 amino acids. CDR3 coding DNA: TGTGCCAGCAGTGCTAGCGGGTACGAGCAGTACTTC. It encodes CASSASGYEQYF.

This clone was detected only once. The CDR3 spells CASSIVPGTTYEQYF. The CDR3 nucleotides read TGTGCCAGTAGTATAGTTCCAGGAACCACCTACGAGCAGTACTTC. The V gene is TRBV19, the J gene TRBJ2-7; D ambiguous. From germline, CDR1 is LNHDA and CDR2 SQIVND (reference sequence). The CDR3 contains 15 residues. Trimming removed 1 base at V and 2 bases at J, with 12 bases between.

The rearrangement uses TRBV6-6 and TRBJ1-1, with unresolved D. This CDR3 is 12 amino acids long. Per the germline V gene, CDR1 is MNHNY and CDR2 is SVGAGI (reference sequence). Between the trimmed V and J ends, which lost 6 bases and 1 base, there was a span of 6 bases. Here the CDR3 reads CASSIKNTEAFF. The DNA of the CDR3 is TGTGCCAGCAGCATCAAGAACACTGAAGCTTTCTTT.

The gene calls are TRBV27 and TRBJ1-1; D is uncertain. Germline values: CDR1 MNHEY, CDR2 SMNVEV (reference sequence). CDR3 size: 13 residues. Trimming stripped 3 bases from V and 5 bases from J, with 10 bases between. CDR3 sequence (DNA): TGTGCCAGCAGTTTTTCGGGAGAGACTGAAGCTTTCTTT. Translating it yields CASSFSGETEAFF.

This clone was detected once. The rearrangement joins TRBV9 to TRBJ2-2, with D maybe TRBD1 (6 bases). The CDR3 runs 15 residues. CDR1 and CDR2 (germline): SGDLS, YYNGEE. The germline V and J ends were trimmed by 5 bases and 4 bases, with 15 bases remaining between them. CDR3 loop: CASSPRGTTTGELFF. The CDR3 DNA follows: TGTGCCAGCAGTCCAAGGGGGACCACCACCGGGGAGCTGTTTTTT. Drawing the rest from reference TRBV9 and TRBJ2-2, the complete variable domain is DSGVTQTPKHLITATGQRVTLRCSPRSGDLSVYWYQQSLDQGLQFLIQYYNGEERAKGNILERFSAQQFPDLHSELNLSSLELGDSALYFCASSPRGTTTGELFFGEGSRLTVL.

V and J are TRBV7-9 and TRBJ1-2; 7 positions agree with TRBD1. The CDR3 sequence is 15 residues long. The germline CDR1 and CDR2 sequences are SEHNR and FQNEAQ (reference sequence). J lost 2 bases, V lost 5 bases, and 8 bases had no gene match. Here the CDR3 DNA reads TGTGCCAGCAGCCCCCTTCGGGACAGCAACTATGGCTACACCTTC. It is translated as CASSPLRDSNYGYTF.

The gene calls are TRBV27 and TRBJ2-7, with 7 bases identical to TRBD1. The germline V gene has CDR1 MNHEY and CDR2 SMNVEV (reference sequence). This CDR3 is built from 15 residues. V gave up 4 bases and J gave up 3 bases; unmatched junction bases: 9. CDR3 loop: CASSSLDRVYYEQYF. Written as DNA, the CDR3 is TGTGCCAGCAGTTCCCTCGACAGGGTCTACTACGAGCAGTACTTC.

V and J are TRBV7-2 and TRBJ1-2; 10 bases are a match to TRBD1. CDR3 length equals 17 residues. V lost 2 bases to trimming and J lost 0 bases; unmatched junction nucleotides: 6. From germline, CDR1 is SGHTA and CDR2 FQGNSA. CDR3 in amino acids: CASSLKTGGAANYGYTF. The CDR3 DNA follows: TGTGCCAGCAGCTTAAAGACAGGGGGCGCGGCTAACTATGGCTACACCTTC.

V gene TRBV30 combines with J gene TRBJ1-6; D gene ambiguous. Germline V gives CDR1 GTSNPN, CDR2 SVGIG (reference sequence). Trimming stripped 2 bases from V and 5 bases from J, with 10 bases between. This CDR3 is 14 amino acids long. The CDR3 here is CAWSSGLNNSPLHF. CDR3 nucleotide sequence: TGTGCCTGGAGTAGCGGACTGAATAATTCACCCCTCCACTTT.

This clone occurred once. The chain has TRBV5-4 and TRBJ2-7; TRBD1 matches at 7 bases. Per germline, CDR1 SGHNT and CDR2 YYREEE (reference sequence). V lost 4 bases, J lost 3 bases, and 10 bases stayed unmatched. CDR3 length equals 15 residues. CDR3 DNA sequence: TGTGCCAGCAGCCCACAGGGGAAAGGGCTCTACGAGCAGTACTTC. Amino acids: CASSPQGKGLYEQYF.

The chain couples TRBV7-9 to TRBJ1-5; D is possibly TRBD1 (6 bases). V shed 1 base and J shed 4 bases, with 14 bases lying between them. Germline CDR1 reads SEHNR; CDR2 reads FQNEAQ (reference sequence). CDR3 length: 16 amino acids. The CDR3 DNA reads TGTGCCAGCAGCTTAGTTTCCGGGGGGCAAAATCAGCCCCAGCATTTT. Translated, it gives CASSLVSGGQNQPQHF.

This chain links TRBV2 with TRBJ1-1, with TRBD1 matching 9 bases. The CDR3 runs to 13 residues. The germline gives CDR1 SNHLY, CDR2 FYNNEI. J gave up 6 bases and V 8 bases, and 7 bases lay outside the gene matches. CDR3 loop: CASGTGTRSEAFF. For the CDR3, the DNA is TGTGCCAGCGGGACAGGGACGCGTTCTGAAGCTTTCTTT.

In its sample, this clone was seen a few times. The chain carries TRBV7-2 and TRBJ2-7; D is uncertain. Germline V lookup: CDR1 SGHTA, CDR2 FQGNSA. The CDR3 is 12 residues long. Trimming took 5 bases from V and 0 from J, leaving 5 bases between them. This CDR3 is CASSRSSYEQYF. The CDR3 nucleotides read TGTGCCAGCAGCCGGAGCTCCTACGAGCAGTACTTC.

Concerning this clone: Other DNA sequences in this sample translate to the same CDR3. The chain employs TRBV5-1 and TRBJ1-1; 7 bases agree with TRBD1. Germline CDR1 reads SGHRS; CDR2 reads YFSETQ. V was clipped by 0 bases and J by 2 bases; unmatched bases: 4. The CDR3 runs to 15 residues. CDR3 DNA: TGCGCCAGCAGCTTGGGTGCAGGGGGAAACACTGAAGCTTTCTTT. This sequence encodes CASSLGAGGNTEAFF. The full variable domain, with the rest looked up from reference TRBV5-1 and TRBJ1-1, is KAGVTQTPRYLIKTRGQQVTLSCSPISGHRSVSWYQQTPGQGLQFLFEYFSETQRNKGNFPGRFSGRQFSNSRSEMNVSTLELGDSALYLCASSLGAGGNTEAFFGQGTRLTVV.

The V gene is TRBV18, the J gene TRBJ2-2; perhaps TRBD2 as D (6 bases). This CDR3 is 16 amino acids long. Germline CDR1 and CDR2: KGHSH and LQKENI. V was trimmed by 2 bases and J by 2 bases, leaving 12 bases between them. In nucleotides, the CDR3 is TGTGCCAGCTCACCAAGGGCGGGGATCAACACCGGGGAGCTGTTTTTT. As protein: CASSPRAGINTGELFF. Variable domain in full (rest from reference TRBV18 and TRBJ2-2): NAGVMQNPRHLVRRRGQEARLRCSPMKGHSHVYWYRQLPEEGLKFMVYLQKENIIDESGMPKERFSAEFPKEGPSILRIQQVVRGDSAAYFCASSPRAGINTGELFFGEGSRLTVL.

The chain combines TRBV4-2 with TRBJ1-1, with 7 nucleotides matching TRBD1. Trimming cost V 1 base and J 1 base; bases outside gene matches: 3. Germline CDR1 and CDR2: LGHNA and YNFKEQ. This CDR3 has 15 residues. The CDR3 DNA follows: TGTGCCAGCAGCCAAGGGGGACAGAGGAACACTGAAGCTTTCTTT. This translates into CASSQGGQRNTEAFF.